This TCR beta chain was identified in a study of T-cell memory formation after mild COVID-19. V dropped 3 bases and J dropped 7; count of bases not matched to a gene: 9. CDR1 SGDLS and CDR2 YYNGEE come from the germline V gene. This CDR3 contains 14 residues. TCRdb re-called the 5' RACE reads through MiXCR, storing one row per CDR3 protein. The sample shows 200,000 to 250,000 distinct CDR3 sequences, 15% of them seen only once. The receptor's source is an adult woman who had mild COVID-19 (a few samples of this study predate the infection). Cell type and time point are not known. The rearrangement links TRBV9 to TRBJ1-1, with 7 bases aligning to TRBD1. The sample comprised PBMCs or a T cell subset sorted from them (not recorded which). The CDR3 DNA reads TGTGCCAGCAGCGAAAGACAGGGAGTCGGTGAAGCTTTCTTT. It translates to CASSERQGVGEAFF.